The 29 T cell receptor beta chains given below trace back to one sample, sequenced in a study of T cell clonality in common variable immunodeficiency. Using immunoSEQ multiplex PCR, the repertoire was profiled, and TCRdb retains in-frame clones only, with some absent. The sample shows tens of thousands of clones, no singletons; the ten largest hold more than 9%. Sequenced material: peripheral blood mononuclear cells. All receptors come from a person aged 18-69 years in good health.

Many counts were recorded for this clone. The CDR3 goes on 3 residues after the read ends, and that part is filled in from the germline J gene. J is TRBJ1-6 and V is TRBV10-3, with D maybe TRBD1 (5 bases). From germline, CDR1 is ENHRY and CDR2 SYGVKD. CDR3 length: 14 residues. The germline V and J ends were trimmed by 7 bases and 10 bases, with 17 bases remaining between them. CDR3 residues: CAIKAGGVGSPLHF. Incomplete CDR3 DNA: TGTGCCATCAAGGCGGGGGGGGTCGGATCACCC.

In this sample, this clone turned up many times. The read comes to an end 3 residues before the CDR3 does, leaving the germline J gene to fill in the end. The chain joins TRBV5-1 to TRBJ1-1; the D gene is possibly TRBD1 (6 bases). Germline assignment: CDR1 SGHRS and CDR2 YFSETQ. This CDR3 contains 19 residues. Trimming shortened V by 1 base and J by 6 bases, and 28 bases separated the two germline ends. The CDR3 spells CASSLSHWDGRGRISEAFF. Partial CDR3 DNA: TGCGCCAGCAGCTTGAGCCATTGGGACGGCAGGGGCCGCATCTCTGAA.

This clone has a count of ten or more. Coverage ceases 3 residues before the CDR3 finishes, and the germline J gene fills in the end. This chain links TRBV30 with TRBJ2-6; possibly TRBD1 for D (5 bases). Germline V CDR1 and CDR2: GTSNPN, SVGIG (reference sequence). The V end was cut by 5 bases, the J end by 0 bases, with 14 bases between. CDR3 length: 16 residues. CDR3 residues: CAWHPGSVSGANVLTF. The sequenced part of the CDR3 DNA is TGTGCCTGGCATCCAGGGTCTGTCTCTGGGGCCAACGTC.

With regard to this clone: Read coverage stops 3 residues before the CDR3 terminus; the germline J gene supplies the remainder. V and J are TRBV5-1 and TRBJ2-7; 10 nucleotides align to TRBD1. V lost 1 base and J lost 5; bases outside the gene matches: 6. The CDR3 has 15 amino acids. From germline, CDR1 is SGHRS and CDR2 YFSETQ. The CDR3 reads CASSLPRDRGDEQYF. The CDR3 DNA, read in part, is TGCGCCAGCAGCTTGCCCCGGGACAGGGGCGACGAG.

This clone was detected many times. The CDR3 extends 3 residues past the end of the read, so its final part is completed from the germline J gene. V and J are TRBV7-2 and TRBJ2-7, with 9 bases matching TRBD1. CDR3 length: 14 amino acids. V shed 2 bases and J 4 bases; nucleotides not matched to a gene: 3. Germline V gives CDR1 SGHTA, CDR2 FQGNSA. CDR3 protein: CASSLRQGGYEQYF. CDR3 DNA (partial): TGTGCCAGCAGCTTACGACAGGGGGGGTACGAG.

In this sample, this clone turned up many times. The read ends 3 residues shy of where the CDR3 ends; the end is completed using the germline J gene. The rearrangement links TRBV7-9 to TRBJ2-5; D is possibly TRBD1 (6 bases). In germline, CDR1 is SEHNR, CDR2 FQNEAQ (reference sequence). Trimming shortened V by 1 base and J by 4 bases, and 7 bases separated the two germline ends. This CDR3 spans 13 amino acids. The CDR3 reads CASSLVQGETQYF. The part of the CDR3 DNA that was read is TGTGCCAGCAGCTTAGTACAGGGAGAGACC. Filled out from reference TRBV7-9 and TRBJ2-5, the complete variable domain reads DTGVSQNPRHKITKRGQNVTFRCDPISEHNRLYWYRQTLGQGPEFLTYFQNEAQLEKSRLLSDRFSAERPKGSFSTLEIQRTEQGDSAMYLCASSLVQGETQYFGPGTRLLVL.

This clone was seen many times. The read halts 3 residues ahead of the CDR3 end, with the missing end drawn from the germline J gene. V gene TRBV14 combines with J gene TRBJ1-5; D remains unclear. The V end was cut by 6 bases, the J end by 7 bases, with 13 bases between. The CDR3 is 13 residues long. CDR1 is SGHDN, CDR2 FVKESK, per germline. The CDR3 DNA, read in part, is TGTGCCAGCAGTCCCAGAAACGGGCAGCCC. Translated: CASSPRNGQP. The entire CDR3 protein is CASSPRNGQPQHF.

This clone has ten or more counts. The read halts 3 residues ahead of the CDR3 end, with the missing end drawn from the germline J gene. The genes are TRBV7-6 and TRBJ2-3; 11 bases match TRBD2. The length of the CDR3 is 17 residues. Per the germline V gene, CDR1 is SGHVS and CDR2 is FNYEAQ. Trimming cost V 3 bases and J 2 bases; bases outside gene matches: 7. Here the CDR3 reads CASSLGTSGYTTDTQYF. The sequenced CDR3 bases are TGTGCCAGCAGCTTGGGGACTAGCGGATACACCACAGATACG.

At least ten counts were recorded for this clone. From the germline J gene comes the end of the CDR3, since the read stops 3 residues before it. The chain combines TRBV20-1 with TRBJ2-5; no clear D. Germline lookup yields CDR1 DFQATT and CDR2 SNEGSKA (reference sequence). This CDR3 is built from 13 residues. The V end was cut by 7 bases, the J end by 1 base, with 13 bases between. CDR3 sequence reads: CSGASGTQETQYF. The sequenced CDR3 bases are TGCAGTGGGGCCAGTGGCACCCAAGAGACC.

This clone was found many times. From the germline J gene comes the end of the CDR3, since the read stops 3 residues before it. The rearrangement links TRBV27 to TRBJ2-2; D is possibly TRBD2 (7 bases). The CDR3 runs to 15 residues. Germline CDR1 reads MNHEY; CDR2 reads SMNVEV (reference sequence). With 8 bases removed from V and 6 bases from J, the gap between germline ends came to 19 bases. The DNA read from the CDR3 is TGTGCCAGCCGCCTCGATCGGGGGGCGGCCGGGGAG. It yields the protein CASRLDRGAAGE. The complete CDR3 sequence is CASRLDRGAAGELFF.

This clone has ten or more counts. CDR3 sequence reads: CASSSTGGAGEKLFF. The covered CDR3 bases are TGTGCCAGCAGCTCTACAGGGGGCGCAGGAGAAAAA. The J gene is TRBJ1-4, the V gene TRBV5-4; 9 nucleotides agree with TRBD1. The read ends 3 residues before the CDR3 terminus; that terminus is restored from the germline J gene. V trimming: 3 bases; J trimming: 8 bases; junction bases outside the gene matches: 8. CDR3 length: 15 residues. Germline values: CDR1 SGHNT, CDR2 YYREEE (reference sequence).

This clone was detected ten times or more. With the read ending 3 residues before the CDR3 end, the germline J gene is used to fill in that end. V gene TRBV19 combines with J gene TRBJ2-1, with 12 bases aligning to TRBD2. The CDR3 sequence is 14 residues long. Germline V gives CDR1 LNHDA, CDR2 SQIVND (reference sequence). V lost 10 bases to trimming and J lost 8 bases; unmatched junction nucleotides: 9. CDR3 DNA, as far as it was read: TGTGCCATAAGTCCGGGACTAGCGGGCTATGAG. Encoded protein: CAISPGLAGYE. The complete CDR3 reads CAISPGLAGYEQFF.

This clone was detected ten times or more. The CDR3 end is not reached by the read, which stops 3 residues before it; the germline J gene fills it in. The rearrangement links TRBV2 to TRBJ1-2; TRBD1 is a possible D gene (5 bases). Germline loops: CDR1 SNHLY, CDR2 FYNNEI. The CDR3 covers 12 residues. Incomplete CDR3 DNA: TGTGCCAGCAGTGACGAGGGGTCCGGC. Translated, it gives CASSDEGSG. The whole CDR3 protein is CASSDEGSGYTF.

In this sample, this clone is medium-sized (0.01 to 0.1%). Coverage ceases 3 residues before the CDR3 finishes, and the germline J gene fills in the end. The chain carries TRBV30 and TRBJ2-2; the D gene is possibly TRBD2 (7 bases). With 4 bases removed from V and 5 bases from J, the gap between germline ends came to 14 bases. CDR1 GTSNPN and CDR2 SVGIG come from the germline V gene (reference sequence). This CDR3 region has 14 residues. The CDR3 region is CAWKEGGETGELFF. The DNA read from the CDR3 is TGTGCCTGGAAAGAGGGGGGGGAAACCGGGGAG.

Points on this clone: The read ends 3 residues early relative to the CDR3; the germline J gene fills the gap. The chain has TRBV13 and TRBJ1-1; TRBD1 matches at 9 bases. The CDR3 totals 14 residues. J gave up 1 base and V 3 bases, and 0 bases lay outside the gene matches. CDR1 is PRHDT and CDR2 is FYEKMQ in the germline V gene (reference sequence). Partial CDR3 DNA: TGTGCCAGCAGCTTGGGACAGGGGAACACTGAA. It translates to CASSLGQGNTE. The entire CDR3 is CASSLGQGNTEAFF.

This clone was seen many times. From the germline J gene comes the end of the CDR3, since the read stops 3 residues before it. The chain recombines TRBV18 with TRBJ2-1; TRBD2 agrees at 7 bases. The CDR3 sequence is 18 residues long. The J segment lost 0 bases and the V segment lost 0 bases, leaving 8 bases of the junction unmatched. CDR1 and CDR2 from the germline V gene are KGHSH and LQKENI. The CDR3 DNA, read in part, is TGTGCCAGCTCACCACCTAATGGCGGGGGAAGCTCCTACAATGAG. Translated: CASSPPNGGGSSYNE. The full CDR3 is CASSPPNGGGSSYNEQFF.

There are many counts of this clone. The read comes to an end 3 residues before the CDR3 does, leaving the germline J gene to fill in the end. The V and J genes are TRBV7-6 and TRBJ2-7, with 7 bases identical to TRBD2. V dropped 0 bases and J dropped 4; count of bases not matched to a gene: 3. The germline gives CDR1 SGHVS, CDR2 FNYEAQ. This CDR3 is 14 amino acids long. Incomplete CDR3 DNA: TGTGCCAGCAGCTTAGCTGGACTAGGGTACGAG. Encoded protein: CASSLAGLGYE. The entire CDR3 protein reads CASSLAGLGYEQYF.

This clone was seen at least ten times. Sequencing ends 3 residues short of the CDR3 end; the germline J gene provides the rest. This sequence joins TRBV7-9 and TRBJ1-2, with 8 bases identical to TRBD1. The germline CDR1 and CDR2 sequences are SEHNR and FQNEAQ (reference sequence). The CDR3 loop spans 15 amino acids. The V and J ends lost 5 bases and 1 base, in that order; junction bases with no gene match: 6. The CDR3 loop is CASSARDRFNYGYTF. The sequenced part of the CDR3 DNA is TGTGCCAGCAGCGCTCGGGACAGGTTTAACTATGGC.

This clone has ten or more counts. The chain's CDR3 is CASSQEPTRELNNEQFF. The sequenced part of the CDR3 DNA is TGCGCCAGCAGCCAAGAGCCAACTAGAGAACTCAACAATGAG. The chain uses TRBV4-1 and TRBJ2-1; possibly TRBD2 for D (5 bases). The read ends 3 residues early relative to the CDR3; the germline J gene fills the gap. Germline lookup yields CDR1 MGHRA and CDR2 YSYEKL. The V and J ends lost 0 bases and 5 bases respectively, with 17 bases between them. This CDR3 has 17 amino acids.

This clone was counted at least ten times. The read gets to within 3 residues of the CDR3 end, and the germline J gene fills in the rest. The chain employs TRBV28 and TRBJ1-1; no reliable D call. This CDR3 is built from 14 residues. Trimming took off 6 bases at V and 7 bases at J, with 18 bases between the two ends. The germline CDR1 and CDR2 sequences are MDHEN and SYDVKM. CDR3 sequence reads: CASRPPGQAYEAFF. The part of the CDR3 DNA that was read is TGTGCCAGCAGGCCACCAGGCCAGGCGTATGAA.

This clone has a count of ten or more. The read gets to within 3 residues of the CDR3 end, and the germline J gene fills in the rest. The chain is built from TRBV10-3 and TRBJ2-7; 9 bases align to TRBD1. The CDR3 spans 16 residues. Trimming removed 3 bases from V and 3 bases from J; junction bases left unmatched: 9. Germline lookup yields CDR1 ENHRY and CDR2 SYGVKD. The part of the CDR3 DNA that was read is TGTGCCATCAGTGATATTGGGACGGGACAGGGCTACGAG. It is translated as CAISDIGTGQGYE. In full, the CDR3 is CAISDIGTGQGYEQYF.

In this sample, this clone turned up many times. The read stops 3 residues short of the end of the CDR3; the missing end is completed from the germline J gene. The rearrangement uses TRBV20-1 and TRBJ1-2; weak D call: TRBD1 (5 bases). The length of the CDR3 is 12 residues. Looked up from germline, CDR1 is DFQATT and CDR2 is SNEGSKA (reference sequence). The V end was cut by 3 bases, the J end by 5 bases, with 10 bases between. CDR3 DNA, as far as it was read: TGCAGTGCTAGGACTGAGGGGTATGGC. As protein: CSARTEGYG. The CDR3 as a whole reads CSARTEGYGYTF.

Remarks on this clone: The sequence runs out 3 residues before the end of the CDR3; the remainder is reconstructed from the germline J gene. The chain links TRBV7-2 to TRBJ2-7; D is perhaps TRBD2 (6 bases). Germline CDR1 SGHTA, CDR2 FQGNSA. The length of the CDR3 is 12 residues. The V end was cut by 5 bases, the J end by 3 bases, with 8 bases between. The sequenced CDR3 bases are TGTGCCAGCAGCCGGAGGGGCTACGAG. It yields the protein CASSRRGYE. The full CDR3 sequence reads CASSRRGYEQYF.

This clone was counted many times. The DNA ends 3 residues before the CDR3 does, and the rest of the CDR3 is filled in from the germline J gene. This sequence joins TRBV29-1 and TRBJ1-1, with D possibly TRBD1 on 6 matching bases. The V end was cut by 5 bases, the J end by 3 bases, with 16 bases between. Germline V gives CDR1 SQVTM, CDR2 ANQGSEA. This CDR3 has 14 amino acids. The CDR3 bases that were read are TGCAGCGTTATGGGGGGGCCAACTTACACTGAA. Translated, it gives CSVMGGPTYTE. From start to end, the CDR3 is CSVMGGPTYTEAFF.

This clone was detected ten times or more. The read is 3 residues too short to cover the CDR3 end, so that end is filled in from the germline J gene. This rearrangement joins TRBV19 to TRBJ1-2; 7 nucleotides match TRBD1. CDR3 length equals 15 residues. The germline V gene encodes CDR1 LNHDA and CDR2 SQIVND (reference sequence). V lost 10 bases, J lost 2 bases, and 13 bases stayed unmatched. The covered CDR3 bases are TGTGCCACGACGGGGGGGACAGAAAAGAACTATGGC. Protein: CATTGGTEKNYG. The complete CDR3 protein is CATTGGTEKNYGYTF.

This clone was detected many times. Incomplete CDR3 DNA: TGTGCCAGCAGCTCCAGGGGGCGCGAGAGGACTGAA. It specifies CASSSRGRERTE. In full, the CDR3 reads CASSSRGRERTEAFF. V and J are TRBV7-2 and TRBJ1-1, with 8 bases fitting TRBD1. The sequenced fragment ends 3 residues before the CDR3 boundary, so the rest is inferred from the germline J gene. With V trimmed by 4 bases and J by 5 bases, 9 bases remained unmatched. This CDR3 is built from 15 residues. CDR1 is SGHTA, CDR2 FQGNSA, per germline.

In its sample, this clone was seen many times. The CDR3 end lies 3 residues beyond the end of the read and is filled in from the germline J gene. The chain joins TRBV4-1 to TRBJ2-7; no firm D call. The CDR3 length is 16 residues. V dropped 1 base and J dropped 5 bases, with 18 bases sitting between them. Germline V gene lookup returns CDR1 MGHRA and CDR2 YSYEKL. The covered CDR3 bases are TGCGCCAGCAGCCAAGTAATAGGGTGGTCCTTGGACGAG. It codes for CASSQVIGWSLDE. From start to end, the CDR3 is CASSQVIGWSLDEQYF.

This clone was seen at least ten times. The missing CDR3 end, 3 residues past where the read stops, is filled in from the germline J gene. J is TRBJ1-5 and V is TRBV10-2; no clear D. There are 17 residues in the CDR3. V was pared by 0 bases and J by 0 bases, with 12 bases between. Germline-derived CDR1 and CDR2 are WSHSY and SAAADI. The sequenced part of the CDR3 DNA is TGCGCCAGCAGTGAGTCGCCATACAAGTATAGCAATCAGCCC. Its translation: CASSESPYKYSNQP. The entire CDR3 reads CASSESPYKYSNQPQHF.

As for this clone: The observed sequence ends 3 residues before the CDR3 terminus, with the missing tail filled in from the germline J gene. The V call is TRBV6-4, the J call TRBJ1-2; 7 bases are a match to TRBD1. Germline V gene data show CDR1 as MRHNA and CDR2 as SNTAGT. The CDR3 has 15 amino acids. V lost 1 base to trimming and J lost 7 bases; unmatched junction nucleotides: 9. CDR3 DNA (partial): TGTGCCAGCAGTGACTTCGAAGGGACAGTGGGTGGC. Amino acids: CASSDFEGTVGG. The entire CDR3 sequence reads CASSDFEGTVGGYTF.